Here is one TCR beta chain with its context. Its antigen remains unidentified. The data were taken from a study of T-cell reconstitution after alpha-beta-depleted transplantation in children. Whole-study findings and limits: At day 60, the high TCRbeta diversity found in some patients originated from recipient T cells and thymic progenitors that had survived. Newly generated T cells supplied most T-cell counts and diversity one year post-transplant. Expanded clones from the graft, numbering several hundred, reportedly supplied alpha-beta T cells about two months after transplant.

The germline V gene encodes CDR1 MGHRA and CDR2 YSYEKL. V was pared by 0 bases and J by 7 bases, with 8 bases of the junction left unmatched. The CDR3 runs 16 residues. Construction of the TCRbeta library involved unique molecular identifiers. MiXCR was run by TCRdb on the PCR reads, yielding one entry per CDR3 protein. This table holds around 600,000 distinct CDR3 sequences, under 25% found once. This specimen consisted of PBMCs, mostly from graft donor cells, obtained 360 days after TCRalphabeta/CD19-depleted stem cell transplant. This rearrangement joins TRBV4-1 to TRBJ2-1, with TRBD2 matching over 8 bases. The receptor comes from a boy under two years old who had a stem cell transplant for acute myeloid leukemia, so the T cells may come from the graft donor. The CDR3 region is CASSQEPTGGSNEQFF. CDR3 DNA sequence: TGCGCCAGCAGCCAAGAACCGACGGGGGGGTCTAATGAGCAGTTCTTC.